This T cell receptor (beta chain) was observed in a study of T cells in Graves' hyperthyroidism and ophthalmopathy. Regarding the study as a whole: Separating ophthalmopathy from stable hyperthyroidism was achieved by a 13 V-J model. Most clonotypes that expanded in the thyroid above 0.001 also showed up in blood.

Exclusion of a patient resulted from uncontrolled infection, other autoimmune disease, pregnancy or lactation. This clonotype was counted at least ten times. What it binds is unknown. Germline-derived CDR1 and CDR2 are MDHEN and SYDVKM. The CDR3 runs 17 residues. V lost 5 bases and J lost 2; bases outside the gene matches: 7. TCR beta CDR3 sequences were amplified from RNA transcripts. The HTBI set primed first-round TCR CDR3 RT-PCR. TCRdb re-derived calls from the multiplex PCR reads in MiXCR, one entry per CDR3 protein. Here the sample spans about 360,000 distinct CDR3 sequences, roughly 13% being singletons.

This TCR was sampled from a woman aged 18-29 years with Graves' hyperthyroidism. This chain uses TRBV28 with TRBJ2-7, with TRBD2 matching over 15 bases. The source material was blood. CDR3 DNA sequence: TGTGCCAGCAGTAGGGGACTAGCGGGAGGCCTAACCTACGAGCAGTACTTC. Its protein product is CASSRGLAGGLTYEQYF.